Below are 27 T cell receptor beta chains sequenced from a single sample in a study of T cell repertoires in cytomegalovirus infection. TCRdb reprocessed the reads with MiXCR, giving one entry per CDR3 protein. This sample has more than 150,000 distinct CDR3 sequences, with approximately 19% found just once. What was sequenced was PBMCs. The receptor set was obtained from a human donor in good health (CMV status not recorded). Some clones in this sample may be carry-over from other donors' samples.

The CDR3 protein is CSAIPQGDVSGTSGRWDYEQYF. CDR3 DNA: TGCAGTGCTATCCCACAGGGGGACGTATCCGGGACTAGCGGGAGGTGGGACTACGAGCAGTACTTC. This sequence joins TRBV20-1 and TRBJ2-7, with TRBD2 matching over 15 bases. CDR1 is DFQATT, CDR2 SNEGSKA, per germline (reference sequence). The V segment lost 4 bases and the J segment 3 bases; nucleotides outside the gene matches: 25. This CDR3 comprises 22 residues.

The CDR3 sequence is CASSTRDRALSGANVLTF. CDR3 sequence (DNA): TGTGCCAGTAGTACTCGAGACAGGGCCCTCTCTGGGGCCAACGTCCTGACTTTC. V gene TRBV19 combines with J gene TRBJ2-6; 7 nucleotides agree with TRBD1. This CDR3 has 18 amino acids. J was trimmed by 0 bases and V by 4 bases; bases with no gene match: 9. Germline V gives CDR1 LNHDA, CDR2 SQIVND (reference sequence).

This clonotype was detected ten times or more. The V call is TRBV7-2, the J call TRBJ2-2; D may match TRBD1 or TRBD2 (5 bases each). V was shortened by 8 bases and J by 2 bases, with 15 bases between the two germline ends. Germline lookup yields CDR1 SGHTA and CDR2 FQGNSA. The CDR3 extends over 15 amino acids. The DNA for the CDR3 is TGTGCCAGCCACAAACGGGACGGTAACACCGGGGAGCTGTTTTTT. Protein product: CASHKRDGNTGELFF.

The J gene is TRBJ2-1, the V gene TRBV12-3 or TRBV12-4; tentative D call: TRBD1 (6 bases). CDR3 length: 14 amino acids. The V end lost 5 bases, the J end lost 0 bases, and 8 bases lay between the germline ends. The CDR3 sequence is CASSPGHSYNEQFF. In DNA, the CDR3 is TGTGCCAGCAGTCCGGGACACTCCTACAATGAGCAGTTCTTC.

J is TRBJ2-7 and V is TRBV2; 9 bases are shared with TRBD2. V shed 6 bases, J shed 5 bases, and the junction held 8 bases outside the gene matches. Germline V gene lookup returns CDR1 SNHLY and CDR2 FYNNEI. The CDR3 totals 14 residues. CDR3 residues: CASSVAGASHEQYF. CDR3 sequence (DNA): TGTGCCAGCAGCGTAGCGGGAGCTTCCCACGAGCAGTACTTC.

The V gene is TRBV6-6, the J gene TRBJ1-1, with a possible D match to TRBD1 (5 bases). Trimming took 11 bases from V and 4 from J, leaving 14 bases between them. CDR1 and CDR2 (germline): MNHNY, SVGAGI (reference sequence). This CDR3 has 12 amino acids. This CDR3 is CACRGSSTEAFF. The CDR3 DNA reads TGTGCCTGCCGGGGGTCGAGCACTGAAGCTTTCTTT.

The rearrangement uses TRBV12-3 or TRBV12-4 and TRBJ1-2; 8 nucleotides line up with TRBD1. Trimming took 6 bases from V and 2 from J; bases not matched to a gene: 14. CDR3 length: 17 residues. The CDR3 region has the DNA TGTGCCAGCAGGATACTATCCGGACAGGGAAGGAACTATGGCTACACCTTC. This translates into CASRILSGQGRNYGYTF.

Ten or more counts support this clonotype. The chain combines TRBV7-8 with TRBJ2-2; perhaps TRBD1 as D (5 bases). The CDR3 extends over 12 amino acids. Germline V gives CDR1 SGHVS, CDR2 FQNEAQ. CDR3 region: CGSRENTGELFF. CDR3 nucleotide sequence: TGTGGTAGCAGGGAGAACACCGGGGAGCTGTTTTTT.

In its sample, this clonotype was seen a few times. The chain is built from TRBV19 and TRBJ1-1; 9 positions match TRBD1. The germline gives CDR1 LNHDA, CDR2 SQIVND (reference sequence). This CDR3 has 14 residues. With 5 bases clipped from V and 4 bases from J, the junction kept 5 bases outside the gene matches. The chain's CDR3 is CASSSTGGSTEAFF. DNA of the CDR3: TGTGCCAGTAGTTCGACAGGGGGGAGCACTGAAGCTTTCTTT.

The gene calls are TRBV2 and TRBJ1-6, with 10 bases that match TRBD1. The germline V gene encodes CDR1 SNHLY and CDR2 FYNNEI. The CDR3 is 15 residues long. Trimming removed 6 bases from V and 10 bases from J; junction bases left unmatched: 9. Here the CDR3 reads CASRSGTGVWSPLHF. As DNA, the CDR3 is TGTGCCAGCAGGTCCGGGACAGGGGTTTGGTCACCCCTCCACTTT.

This clonotype has just a few counts. The chain couples TRBV29-1 to TRBJ2-5, with 10 bases fitting TRBD1. Trimming took 3 bases from V and 0 from J; bases not matched to a gene: 7. This CDR3 spans 16 amino acids. Germline V gives CDR1 SQVTM, CDR2 ANQGSEA. The CDR3 nucleotides read TGCAGCGTTGAGGACAGGGGGGACCTGTACCAAGAGACCCAGTACTTC. It codes for CSVEDRGDLYQETQYF.

This clonotype was seen ten or more times. The genes are TRBV5-6 and TRBJ1-5, with 9 nucleotides matching TRBD1. This CDR3 has 15 residues. Germline V gene data show CDR1 as SGHDT and CDR2 as YYEEEE. After removal of 0 bases from V and 4 bases from J, the junction contained 2 bases not matched to a gene. The CDR3 reads CASSLGTGVNQPQHF. CDR3 sequence (DNA): TGTGCCAGCAGCTTGGGGACAGGGGTGAATCAGCCCCAGCATTTT.

The chain is built from TRBV19 and TRBJ2-1; unclear D gene. Trimming removed 3 bases from V and 0 bases from J, with 18 bases in between. Germline V CDR1 and CDR2: LNHDA, SQIVND (reference sequence). The length of the CDR3 is 18 residues. The CDR3 sequence is CASSIPTAAWSSYNEQFF. CDR3 in DNA: TGTGCCAGTAGTATCCCAACCGCCGCTTGGAGCTCCTACAATGAGCAGTTCTTC. Based on the CDR3 plus reference TRBV19 and TRBJ2-1, the full variable domain is DGGITQSPKYLFRKEGQNVTLSCEQNLNHDAMYWYRQDPGQGLRLIYYSQIVNDFQKGDIAEGYSVSREKKESFPLTVTSAQKNPTAFYLCASSIPTAAWSSYNEQFFGPGTRLTVL.

The chain recombines TRBV10-3 with TRBJ1-4; no reliable D call. Germline V gives CDR1 ENHRY, CDR2 SYGVKD. V shed 0 bases and J shed 1 base, with 6 bases lying between them. The CDR3 covers 15 residues. CDR3 nucleotides: TGTGCCATCAGTGAGTCGAGGCAAACTAATGAAAAACTGTTTTTT. Translating gives CAISESRQTNEKLFF.

This chain links TRBV2 with TRBJ1-1; D is unclear. Germline-derived CDR1 and CDR2 are SNHLY and FYNNEI. This CDR3 region has 12 residues. V dropped 6 bases and J dropped 1 base, with 6 bases sitting between them. The CDR3 DNA follows: TGTGCCAGCAGGGGAGCGAACACTGAAGCTTTCTTT. Its translation is CASRGANTEAFF.

There are a few counts of this clonotype. The rearrangement links TRBV5-5 to TRBJ2-3; a possible D gene is TRBD2 (6 bases). Germline assignment: CDR1 SGHKS and CDR2 YYEKEE (reference sequence). Between the trimmed V and J ends, which lost 3 bases and 0 bases, there was a span of 11 bases. The CDR3 totals 15 residues. DNA of the CDR3: TGTGCCAGCAGCTGGAGAGGACTAAGCACAGATACGCAGTATTTT. It yields the protein CASSWRGLSTDTQYF.

This clonotype was seen ten or more times. This chain connects TRBV7-8 to TRBJ1-5; tentatively, D is TRBD1 (6 bases). Germline values: CDR1 SGHVS, CDR2 FQNEAQ. The CDR3 has 13 amino acids. Trimming stripped 2 bases from V and 5 bases from J, with 7 bases between. DNA of the CDR3: TGTGCCAGCAGCTTAAACAGGGATCAGCCCCAGCATTTT. Amino acids: CASSLNRDQPQHF.

The table lists this clonotype with a few counts. The V and J genes are TRBV28 and TRBJ2-1, with 8 bases lining up with TRBD1. The germline V gene encodes CDR1 MDHEN and CDR2 SYDVKM. CDR3 size: 15 residues. V shed 2 bases, J shed 6 bases, and the junction held 6 bases outside the gene matches. CDR3 DNA: TGTGCCAGCAGTTTACCCGGACAGGGAATCAATGAGCAGTTCTTC. This translates into CASSLPGQGINEQFF.

This clonotype appeared many times. The genes are TRBV12-3 or TRBV12-4 and TRBJ2-5; D remains unclear. This CDR3 comprises 12 residues. V dropped 6 bases and J dropped 9 bases, with 14 bases sitting between them. The CDR3 nucleotides read TGTGCCAGCAGGGCGGACCCCGAGGCCCAGTACTTC. Translation: CASRADPEAQYF.

The chain recombines TRBV29-1 with TRBJ1-1, with D unresolved. CDR1 and CDR2 from the germline V gene are SQVTM and ANQGSEA. The CDR3 has 12 residues. V was shortened by 7 bases and J by 2 bases, with 11 bases between the two germline ends. This CDR3 is CSALRENTEAFF. Here the CDR3 DNA reads TGCAGCGCCCTTCGCGAAAACACTGAAGCTTTCTTT.

The chain is built from TRBV4-2 and TRBJ2-2; no reliable D call. CDR1 LGHNA and CDR2 YNFKEQ come from the germline V gene. V was shortened by 4 bases and J by 0 bases, with 12 bases between the two germline ends. The CDR3 is made up of 16 amino acids. The CDR3 spells CASSPLGRTNTGELFF. The CDR3 DNA is TGTGCCAGCAGCCCGCTCGGCAGAACGAACACCGGGGAGCTGTTTTTT.

In its sample, this clonotype was seen a few times. The V and J genes are TRBV6-5 and TRBJ2-2; no firm D call. Germline lookup yields CDR1 MNHEY and CDR2 SVGAGI. The CDR3 is 15 amino acids. Trimming removed 2 bases at V and 2 bases at J, with 9 bases between. CDR3 DNA: TGTGCCAGCAGTTACAACAGAGCCAACACCGGGGAGCTGTTTTTT. It encodes CASSYNRANTGELFF.

This clonotype showed up many times. The rearrangement links TRBV7-2 to TRBJ1-5, with unresolved D. Trimming took 5 bases from V and 7 from J, leaving 9 bases between them. Germline values: CDR1 SGHTA, CDR2 FQGNSA. The CDR3 totals 12 residues. The CDR3 protein is CASSNAPQPQHF. CDR3 bases: TGTGCCAGCAGCAACGCGCCACAGCCCCAGCATTTT.

This clonotype was detected only a few times. The genes are TRBV5-1 and TRBJ2-7; D is undetermined. The CDR3 is 14 residues long. Between the trimmed V and J ends, which lost 0 bases and 1 base, there was a span of 8 bases. Germline V CDR1 and CDR2: SGHRS, YFSETQ. Written as DNA, the CDR3 is TGCGCCAGCAGCTTGGAGGACCGATCCTACGAGCAGTACTTC. Protein sequence: CASSLEDRSYEQYF.

In its sample, this clonotype was seen a few times. The gene calls are TRBV7-2 and TRBJ1-2; 9 bases map to TRBD1. This CDR3 spans 15 amino acids. Per the germline V gene, CDR1 is SGHTA and CDR2 is FQGNSA. V was clipped by 5 bases and J by 4 bases; unmatched bases: 8. The CDR3 DNA reads TGTGCCAGCAGCCCACGGACAGGGGTCGTCTATGGCTACACCTTC. This translates into CASSPRTGVVYGYTF.

The V call is TRBV7-9, the J call TRBJ2-5; perhaps TRBD2 as D (5 bases). The CDR3 extends over 14 amino acids. Per the germline V gene, CDR1 is SEHNR and CDR2 is FQNEAQ (reference sequence). The germline V and J ends were trimmed by 1 base and 5 bases, with 11 bases remaining between them. CDR3 sequence: CASSLGHRGETQYF. CDR3 nucleotide sequence: TGTGCCAGCAGCTTAGGACACCGAGGGGAGACCCAGTACTTC.

This clonotype was found many times. The V gene is TRBV5-6, the J gene TRBJ1-1; D call uncertain. Germline-derived CDR1 and CDR2 are SGHDT and YYEEEE. The CDR3 runs to 14 residues. The V gene lost 2 bases and the J gene lost 0 bases, with 8 bases spanning the gap. The CDR3 reads CASSFWQMNTEAFF. The CDR3 DNA sequence: TGTGCCAGCAGCTTTTGGCAAATGAACACTGAAGCTTTCTTT.